The rows below give T cell receptor beta chains drawn from one sample of a study of T cell repertoires in cytomegalovirus infection. TCRdb called the reads again in MiXCR, with one record for every CDR3 protein. The sample records about 770,000 distinct CDR3 sequences, just under 30% being singletons. These receptors' antigens are unknown. The sample was cultured CD8+ T cells from PBMCs, taken from culture after CMV antigen stimulation. Source of these receptors: a human donor in good health (CMV status not recorded). Some clones in this sample may be carry-over from other donors' samples. CDR3s include the opening cysteine and the closing phenylalanine or tryptophan. Each record gives: J gene, V gene, D gene, clone size, CDR3 DNA, CDR3 protein. D genes are given only for firm matches. Size values are once, few and many counts, or a class for expanded clones, and some rows have none.

j_gene: TRBJ1-1; v_gene: TRBV25-1; d_gene: -; abundance: few; CDR3nt: TGTGCCAGCAGTCCGCAGGCGGGGGGATGGTACACTGAAGCTTTCTTT; CDR3aa: CASSPQAGGWYTEAFF
j_gene: TRBJ1-1; v_gene: TRBV12-3/TRBV12-4; d_gene: -; abundance: -; CDR3nt: TGTGCCAGCAGTTGGGGGCTGGGGGCTTTCTTT; CDR3aa: CASSWGLGAFF
j_gene: TRBJ1-5; v_gene: TRBV28; d_gene: -; abundance: -; CDR3nt: TGTGCCAGCATCTTCCGGGGTATGAGCAATCAGCCCCAGCATTTT; CDR3aa: CASIFRGMSNQPQHF
j_gene: TRBJ2-5; v_gene: TRBV7-8; d_gene: TRBD1; abundance: many; CDR3nt: TGTGCCAGCAGCGCCCGGACAGGGTCCCAAGAGACCCAGTACTTC; CDR3aa: CASSARTGSQETQYF
j_gene: TRBJ2-5; v_gene: TRBV24-1; d_gene: -; abundance: -; CDR3nt: TGTGCCACCAGTGACCGGACGGGAGAGACCCAGTACTTC; CDR3aa: CATSDRTGETQYF
j_gene: TRBJ1-1; v_gene: TRBV9; d_gene: -; abundance: -; CDR3nt: TGTGCCAGCAGCACCACGGTGGGGGGCACTGAAGCTTTCTTT; CDR3aa: CASSTTVGGTEAFF
j_gene: TRBJ2-1; v_gene: TRBV12-5; d_gene: -; abundance: -; CDR3nt: TGTGCTAGTGGCCCGAACCCCGGGGACCCCTACAATGAGCAGTTCTTC; CDR3aa: CASGPNPGDPYNEQFF
j_gene: TRBJ2-6; v_gene: TRBV28; d_gene: TRBD1; abundance: -; CDR3nt: TGTGCCAGCAGTTTGGCTAAGCCAGGGGGCTACTTTAGCTCTGGGGCCAACGTCCTGACTTTC; CDR3aa: CASSLAKPGGYFSSGANVLTF
j_gene: TRBJ1-2; v_gene: TRBV29-1; d_gene: TRBD1; abundance: few; CDR3nt: TGCAGCGTTCCAAAGGCCGGACAGGGAGCGGGCTGGGGCTACACCTTC; CDR3aa: CSVPKAGQGAGWGYTF
j_gene: TRBJ2-1; v_gene: TRBV6-6; d_gene: TRBD2; abundance: -; CDR3nt: TGTGCCAGCACGGAATCTAGCGGGGGGGCAGATGAGCAGTTCTTC; CDR3aa: CASTESSGGADEQFF
j_gene: TRBJ2-1; v_gene: TRBV7-6; d_gene: TRBD2; abundance: many; CDR3nt: TGTGCCAGCAGCTTAGAGGTCCCGACTAGCGGGTCACCGTCGGAGCAGTTCTTC; CDR3aa: CASSLEVPTSGSPSEQFF
j_gene: TRBJ2-5; v_gene: TRBV6-2/TRBV6-3; d_gene: -; abundance: -; CDR3nt: TGTGCCAGCAGTTACAAACAAGAGACCCAGTACTTC; CDR3aa: CASSYKQETQYF
j_gene: TRBJ2-7; v_gene: TRBV27; d_gene: -; abundance: many; CDR3nt: TGTGCCAGCAGCAGGACTGCCTCCTACGAGCAGTACTTC; CDR3aa: CASSRTASYEQYF
j_gene: TRBJ2-3; v_gene: TRBV7-9; d_gene: -; abundance: -; CDR3nt: TGTGCCAGCAGCTTAGTTAACAGCTTAGGGACAGATACGCAGTATTTT; CDR3aa: CASSLVNSLGTDTQYF
j_gene: TRBJ1-2; v_gene: TRBV6-4; d_gene: -; abundance: -; CDR3nt: TGTGCCAGCAGTGACCTGGGGAAGTCGGCCTATGGCTACACCTTC; CDR3aa: CASSDLGKSAYGYTF
j_gene: TRBJ2-1; v_gene: TRBV27; d_gene: TRBD2; abundance: -; CDR3nt: TGTGCCAGCAGTTTCCCGACTAGCGGGGGGTACAATGGCCAGTTCTTC; CDR3aa: CASSFPTSGGYNGQFF
j_gene: TRBJ2-1; v_gene: TRBV6-6; d_gene: -; abundance: few; CDR3nt: TGTGCCAGCAGACACAGAGTGACGCCCGTCAATGAGCAGTTCTTC; CDR3aa: CASRHRVTPVNEQFF
j_gene: TRBJ1-1; v_gene: TRBV6-5; d_gene: -; abundance: -; CDR3nt: TGTGCCACGAGAGGGGGAGGGATGAACACTGAAGCTTTCTTT; CDR3aa: CATRGGGMNTEAFF
j_gene: TRBJ2-1; v_gene: TRBV5-4; d_gene: TRBD2; abundance: -; CDR3nt: TGTGCCAGCAGCTGGCAACTAGCGGGGGGATACAATGAGCAGTTCTTC; CDR3aa: CASSWQLAGGYNEQFF
j_gene: TRBJ1-5; v_gene: TRBV20-1; d_gene: TRBD1; abundance: -; CDR3nt: TGCAGTGCTAGTCCCCGGGACAGGGGTTATCAGCCCCAGCATTTT; CDR3aa: CSASPRDRGYQPQHF
j_gene: TRBJ2-1; v_gene: TRBV9; d_gene: TRBD1; abundance: few; CDR3nt: TGTGCCAGCAGCGTAGGCGTGACAGGGACGGGTGAGCAGTTCTTC; CDR3aa: CASSVGVTGTGEQFF
j_gene: TRBJ2-5; v_gene: TRBV2; d_gene: -; abundance: few; CDR3nt: TGTGCCAGCAGTGAAGAGGCTAGACAAGAGACCCAGTACTTC; CDR3aa: CASSEEARQETQYF
j_gene: TRBJ1-3; v_gene: TRBV6-1; d_gene: -; abundance: many; CDR3nt: TGTGCCAGCAAGGGAATCTCTGGAAACACCATATATTTT; CDR3aa: CASKGISGNTIYF
j_gene: TRBJ2-1; v_gene: TRBV6-1; d_gene: -; abundance: -; CDR3nt: TGTGCCAGCAGTCAGGACGGCCCTTACAATGAGCAGTTCTTC; CDR3aa: CASSQDGPYNEQFF
j_gene: TRBJ1-2; v_gene: TRBV7-9; d_gene: -; abundance: few; CDR3nt: TGTGCCAGCATCGTCATCGGGCCGGACTATGGCTACACCTTC; CDR3aa: CASIVIGPDYGYTF
j_gene: TRBJ1-2; v_gene: TRBV12-3/TRBV12-4; d_gene: -; abundance: -; CDR3nt: TGTGCCAGCAGAACACAAAAACGGACGGAAGGCTATGGCTACACCTTC; CDR3aa: CASRTQKRTEGYGYTF
j_gene: TRBJ2-5; v_gene: TRBV4-1; d_gene: -; abundance: -; CDR3nt: TGCGCCAGCAGTCCCTACAGGGTCCGTGAGACCCAGTACTTC; CDR3aa: CASSPYRVRETQYF
j_gene: TRBJ2-1; v_gene: TRBV24-1; d_gene: -; abundance: few; CDR3nt: TGTGCCACCAGTGATCTGTTGGGGGATGAGCAGTTCTTC; CDR3aa: CATSDLLGDEQFF
j_gene: TRBJ2-2; v_gene: TRBV6-6; d_gene: -; abundance: -; CDR3nt: TGTGCCAGCAGTGACTTTACGGGGACCGGGGAGCTGTTTTTT; CDR3aa: CASSDFTGTGELFF
j_gene: TRBJ1-3; v_gene: TRBV6-1; d_gene: -; abundance: many; CDR3nt: TGTGCCAGCAAGACCAGGGGAGGCTCTGGAAACACCATATATTTT; CDR3aa: CASKTRGGSGNTIYF
j_gene: TRBJ2-1; v_gene: TRBV7-9; d_gene: -; abundance: few; CDR3nt: TGTGCCAGCAGCCCCGCGGCGTCATACAATGAGCAGTTCTTC; CDR3aa: CASSPAASYNEQFF
j_gene: TRBJ2-6; v_gene: TRBV2; d_gene: -; abundance: -; CDR3nt: TGTGCCAGCAGTGAACGCAGGACTGGGGCCAACGTCCTGACTTTC; CDR3aa: CASSERRTGANVLTF
j_gene: TRBJ1-2; v_gene: TRBV7-9; d_gene: TRBD1; abundance: few; CDR3nt: TGTGCCAGCAGATCTGAGGGGACGACAGGGGGACGAAAGTTGAACTATGGCTACACCTTC; CDR3aa: CASRSEGTTGGRKLNYGYTF
j_gene: TRBJ2-2; v_gene: TRBV6-2/TRBV6-3; d_gene: -; abundance: few; CDR3nt: TGTGCCACCTTTGATGCCCGGGGGGCGCACACCGGGGAGCTGTTTTTT; CDR3aa: CATFDARGAHTGELFF
j_gene: TRBJ1-2; v_gene: TRBV5-1; d_gene: -; abundance: -; CDR3nt: TGCGCCAGCAGCTTGGCGGCGGGGCCTGACTATGGCTACACCTTC; CDR3aa: CASSLAAGPDYGYTF
j_gene: TRBJ2-1; v_gene: TRBV4-1; d_gene: TRBD2; abundance: few; CDR3nt: TGCGCCAGCAGCGCTTCTAGCGGGGAGGATGAGCAGTTCTTC; CDR3aa: CASSASSGEDEQFF
j_gene: TRBJ1-2; v_gene: TRBV29-1; d_gene: TRBD1; abundance: -; CDR3nt: TGCAGCGTCGGACCCGGGACAGGGGAGGACTATGGCTACACCTTC; CDR3aa: CSVGPGTGEDYGYTF
j_gene: TRBJ2-6; v_gene: TRBV7-9; d_gene: -; abundance: -; CDR3nt: TGTGCCAGCACCGGGGGGGCCAACGTCCTGACTTTC; CDR3aa: CASTGGANVLTF
j_gene: TRBJ2-2; v_gene: TRBV7-9; d_gene: -; abundance: -; CDR3nt: TGTGCCAGCAGCTTGGGTTACAGGTTATACACCGGGGAGCTGTTTTTT; CDR3aa: CASSLGYRLYTGELFF
j_gene: TRBJ1-3; v_gene: TRBV12-3/TRBV12-4; d_gene: TRBD1; abundance: few; CDR3nt: TGTGCCAGCATTCCGACAGGGGTTGGAAACACCATATATTTT; CDR3aa: CASIPTGVGNTIYF
j_gene: TRBJ2-7; v_gene: TRBV19; d_gene: TRBD2; abundance: -; CDR3nt: TGTGCCAGCCGGACTAGCGGGGGGGCCTACGAGCAGTACTTC; CDR3aa: CASRTSGGAYEQYF
j_gene: TRBJ2-5; v_gene: TRBV6-1; d_gene: -; abundance: many; CDR3nt: TGTGCCAGCAGTGAGATTTCCAGCGATGCAGAGACCCAGTACTTC; CDR3aa: CASSEISSDAETQYF
j_gene: TRBJ2-1; v_gene: TRBV7-7; d_gene: TRBD2; abundance: -; CDR3nt: TGTGCTAGCAGCTTAGAAGCGGGGGCGATCAATGAGCAGTTCTTC; CDR3aa: CASSLEAGAINEQFF
j_gene: TRBJ2-5; v_gene: TRBV6-5; d_gene: TRBD1; abundance: -; CDR3nt: TGTGCCAGCAGTTACTCCGGGACAGGGGGAGAGACCCAGTACTTC; CDR3aa: CASSYSGTGGETQYF
j_gene: TRBJ2-1; v_gene: TRBV11-3; d_gene: -; abundance: -; CDR3nt: TGTGCCAGCAACCCTGCCGACAGACTTCTGAATGAGCAGTTCTTC; CDR3aa: CASNPADRLLNEQFF
j_gene: TRBJ2-1; v_gene: TRBV7-4; d_gene: -; abundance: -; CDR3nt: TGTGCCAGCAGCTTAGTTATGACAGTCTCCTACAATGAGCAGTTCTTC; CDR3aa: CASSLVMTVSYNEQFF
j_gene: TRBJ2-1; v_gene: TRBV11-1; d_gene: -; abundance: few; CDR3nt: TGTGCCAGCAGCTTTCCGCCGGGGGAATCTTCCTACAATGAGCAGTTCTTC; CDR3aa: CASSFPPGESSYNEQFF
j_gene: TRBJ1-6; v_gene: TRBV14; d_gene: -; abundance: few; CDR3nt: TGTGCCAGCAGCCAAGTGTCACCTAATTCACCCCTCCACTTT; CDR3aa: CASSQVSPNSPLHF